Reported below is one TCR beta chain. These data originate in a study of blood T cell repertoires in COVID-19. Study context: Specimens from acute and convalescent COVID-19 originated in the United States, Italy and Spain. Sources were T cells, B-cell-depleted T cells, or PBMCs; the material itself was cDNA or gDNA.

Original handling: Amplification from reference gene primers served as the basis for estimated nucleated cell counts. Profiled with immunoSEQ multiplex PCR; TCRdb holds only in-frame clones, not every one. V, J and clone size were drawn from that table, and D and trimming were deduced from the DNA. The table has 45,000 to 60,000 clones, 70% to 90% seen once. Deletions cut 4 bases from V and 6 bases from J, with 13 bases between. The germline CDR1 and CDR2 sequences are SGHRS and YFSETQ. The CDR3 has 14 amino acids. Sequenced material: peripheral blood. This receptor was taken from a human donor in a cohort sampled during active COVID-19. This sequence joins TRBV5-1 and TRBJ1-4; D not certain. The CDR3 is CASSPSEAHEKLFF. CDR3 DNA sequence: TGCGCCAGCAGCCCCTCCGAGGCCCATGAAAAACTGTTTTTT.